A single sample is the source of the 6 T cell receptor beta chains below, sequenced in a study of cytomegalovirus exposure and HLA in healthy donors. Profiling relied on immunoSEQ multiplex PCR, and the TCRdb table lists in-frame clones only, not all of them. The table has around 49,000 clones, approximately 95% seen once; the top ten hold approximately 7.8%. Material for sequencing was PBMCs. All receptors come from a woman aged 18-35 years in good health and CMV-seropositive.

The rearrangement uses TRBV5-1 and TRBJ2-7; 12 bases are shared with TRBD1. Trimming took 3 bases from V and 7 from J; bases not matched to a gene: 5. In germline, CDR1 is SGHRS, CDR2 YFSETQ. This CDR3 spans 14 amino acids. CDR3 coding DNA: TGCGCCAGCAGCTCGGGACAGGGGGCGAGGGAGCAGTACTTC. Translation gives CASSSGQGAREQYF.

Only one count was recorded for this clone. One end of the junction fails to match germline, which may point to a read error. The rearrangement joins TRBV7-7 to TRBJ2-3; D assignment may be TRBD1 or TRBD2 (6 bases each). CDR3 length: 13 residues. Germline V gene data show CDR1 as SSHAT and CDR2 as FNYEAQ (reference sequence). CDR3 loop: CASSLGGPDTQYF. CDR3 DNA: TGTGCTAGCAGCTTAGGGGGGCCAGATACGCAGTATTTT.

The rearrangement joins TRBV28 to TRBJ1-2, with D perhaps TRBD1 (5 bases). Per the germline V gene, CDR1 is MDHEN and CDR2 is SYDVKM. This CDR3 region has 12 residues. V lost 6 bases and J 6 bases, leaving 11 bases between the germline ends. The CDR3 here is CASRPSTDGYTF. In DNA, the CDR3 is TGTGCCAGCAGACCATCGACAGATGGCTACACCTTC.

The chain is built from TRBV2 and TRBJ2-1; 12 bases are a match to TRBD2. There are 17 residues in the CDR3. Germline assignment: CDR1 SNHLY and CDR2 FYNNEI. V dropped 6 bases and J dropped 4; count of bases not matched to a gene: 10. In DNA, the CDR3 is TGTGCCAGCAGACTGGACCTAGCGGGAGGGCCTTACAATGAGCAGTTCTTC. It is translated as CASRLDLAGGPYNEQFF. Filled out from reference TRBV2 and TRBJ2-1, the complete variable domain reads EPEVTQTPSHQVTQMGQEVILRCVPISNHLYFYWYRQILGQKVEFLVSFYNNEISEKSEIFDDQFSVERPDGSNFTLKIRSTKLEDSAMYFCASRLDLAGGPYNEQFFGPGTRLTVL.

V gene TRBV9 combines with J gene TRBJ1-1; D perhaps matches TRBD1 (5 bases). CDR3 size: 14 residues. V was trimmed by 3 bases and J by 2 bases, leaving 11 bases between them. Germline V gene data show CDR1 as SGDLS and CDR2 as YYNGEE. This CDR3 is CASSADRANTEAFF. The CDR3 DNA follows: TGTGCCAGCAGCGCCGACAGAGCCAACACTGAAGCTTTCTTT.

CDR3 residues: CASRGTGRNEQFF. For the CDR3, the DNA is TGTGCCAGCAGGGGGACAGGGCGCAATGAGCAGTTCTTC. The V and J genes are TRBV28 and TRBJ2-1; 9 nucleotides align to TRBD1. The CDR3 is 13 amino acids. Germline V gene lookup returns CDR1 MDHEN and CDR2 SYDVKM. Trimming removed 6 bases from V and 6 bases from J; junction bases left unmatched: 3.